This T cell receptor (beta chain) was captured by sequencing in a study of vaccination effects on CD4 cells after COVID-19 (dated by TCRdb to 2021 to 2024). For the wider study: To identify antigen-specific CD4+ T cell clonotypes by their expansion, the ViraFEST assay first stimulated PBMC with viral peptide pools and then applied TCR sequencing. Across the study, the median time from the second dose to post-vaccine sampling was 72 days (range 14 to 241). Some 2 million PBMC per well were cultured in IMDM with about 4.6% human AB serum, roughly 10 IU/ml IL-2 and gentamicin, plus 10 ug/ml peptides. SARS-CoV-2 spike-specific CD4+ TCR repertoires were compared before and after mRNA vaccination in COVID-19 convalescent patients and in infection-naive vaccine recipients. Altogether, roughly 10 COVID-19 convalescent patients and 4 SARS-CoV-2-naive healthy vaccine recipients made up the full study. Cultures from other donors in the study were sequenced with the Oncomine TCR Beta short-read assay on an Illumina iSeq 100.

Trimming takes 6 bases from V and 10 bases from J, and the germline ends sit 7 bases apart. Via the germline V gene, CDR1 is SNHLY and CDR2 FYNNEI. The CDR3, cysteine through phenylalanine, is 11 amino acids long. Only the CDR3 part of the read is kept: 33 bases, read in frame from the first base. Library creation used the immunoSEQ multiplex PCR assay. DNA from the cultured and isolated CD4+ T cells underwent TCR beta CDR3 sequencing. Per the source publication's procedure: Non-productive TCR sequences were discarded, and reads were trimmed to the CDR3 region, with only CDR3s of 7 or more amino acids retained. The MANAFEST web app was used to identify antigen-specific clonotypes by comparing expansion in peptide wells with expansion in reference cultures. Positive clones required FDR<0.05 expansion versus reference and all other wells, odds ratio above 5, and frequency above 0.1% in two replicate wells. A clonotype was defined as cross-reactive if the clonotype was significantly expanded both in SARS-CoV-2 spike wells and in at least one common cold coronavirus spike condition. CDR3 similarity was assessed by Levenshtein distance with the stringdist R package, and unrooted trees were built with ape in R 3.6.1. Not all clones reach the TCRdb copy of this immuneACCESS table, which keeps in-frame sequences only. Checked studies attribute under half of the gap to unresolved V genes and leave the rest unexplained. V and J calls and clone size are given by that table; D and trimming were obtained from the DNA. In this sample the table shows tens of thousands of clones, 73% of which occur a single time. Of the sample, more than 2% falls within the top ten clones.

After less than 13 days of culture, CD4+ T cells were isolated with the EasySep CD4+ T cell isolation kit. Each participant received two doses of an mRNA SARS-CoV-2 vaccine, either BNT162b2 or mRNA-1273. Healthy vaccine recipients had no prior SARS-CoV-2 infection, confirmed by negative nucleocapsid antibodies before and after vaccination. Half of the culture medium was replaced with fresh IL-2-containing medium on days 3 and 7. Each peptide stimulation condition was cultured in triplicate wells unless otherwise noted. PBMC were separated from whole blood using Ficoll-Paque Plus gradient centrifugation and were then either cryopreserved at -140C or used fresh. The QIAamp micro DNA kit was used to extract genomic DNA from the cultured CD4+ T cells. This clone was detected only a few times. Its specific antigen is unknown. No much larger clonotype is one base removed from it; base qualities were not supplied.

What the research found in general, with its limitations: Limitations of the study were the small number of convalescent patients and the absence of early post-infection timepoints. In healthy vaccine recipients, vaccine-induced clones were almost all SARS-CoV-2 mono-reactive, with only 1 of 255 cross-reactive with common cold coronaviruses. Both infection-induced and vaccine-induced clones contracted markedly at late post-vaccination timepoints, which is consistent with waning T cell responses.

The clonotype was recovered from a human donor who received a COVID-19 vaccine. Recombination linked TRBV2 to TRBJ1-6; too little of a D gene remains to name it. The specimen comprised CD4+ T cells from PBMCs cultured without peptide, sampled after COVID-19 vaccination. The DNA reads as follows: TGTGCCAGCAGACTGCAATCACCCCTCCACTTT. Its translation is CASRLQSPLHF. The reference TRBV2 and TRBJ1-6 proteins fill in what lies around the CDR3, so the full variable domain reads EPEVTQTPSHQVTQMGQEVILRCVPISNHLYFYWYRQILGQKVEFLVSFYNNEISEKSEIFDDQFSVERPDGSNFTLKIRSTKLEDSAMYFCASRLQSPLHFGNGTRLTVT.